The 18 T cell receptor beta chains below all came from one sample that was sequenced in a study of blood T cell repertoires in COVID-19. The repertoire was sequenced with immunoSEQ multiplex PCR; TCRdb's copy has only in-frame clones and lacks some. Among about 66,000 clones, about nine tenths were seen once, and the ten largest hold approximately 1.5%. The sequencing sample was made of peripheral blood. These receptors were obtained from a man aged 60 to 75 with acute or convalescent COVID-19.

This clone was seen a few times. This sequence joins TRBV29-1 and TRBJ1-5; D gene unclear. The CDR3 is made up of 12 amino acids. CDR1 is SQVTM, CDR2 ANQGSEA, per germline. The V and J ends lost 7 bases and 5 bases respectively, with 12 bases between them. The CDR3: CSAPERDQPQHF. The CDR3 DNA is TGCAGCGCTCCAGAGAGGGATCAGCCCCAGCATTTT.

This clone was seen only a few times. The chain joins TRBV15 to TRBJ2-1, with 9 bases identical to TRBD2. CDR1 is LNHNV and CDR2 is YYDKDF in the germline V gene (reference sequence). V shed 5 bases, J shed 9 bases, and the junction held 14 bases outside the gene matches. The CDR3 sequence is 16 residues long. Here the CDR3 DNA reads TGTGCCACCAGCGGCGGTGCGGGGGGGAGACGAAGTGAGCAGTTCTTC. Its protein is CATSGGAGGRRSEQFF. Full variable domain (outside the CDR3, taken from reference TRBV15 and TRBJ2-1): DAMVIQNPRYQVTQFGKPVTLSCSQTLNHNVMYWYQQKSSQAPKLLFHYYDKDFNNEADTPDNFQSRRPNTSFCFLDIRSPGLGDTAMYLCATSGGAGGRRSEQFFGPGTRLTVL.

The CDR3, as DNA: TGTGCCAGCAGTTTTAAAACAGGGGGATTGGATGAGCAGTTCTTC. It specifies CASSFKTGGLDEQFF. The chain couples TRBV28 to TRBJ2-1; 8 nucleotides align to TRBD1. The V gene's germline CDR1 is MDHEN and CDR2 SYDVKM. The CDR3 consists of 15 residues. J gave up 8 bases and V 3 bases, and 9 bases lay outside the gene matches.

The rearrangement joins TRBV7-9 to TRBJ2-7, with 7 bases matching TRBD1. Germline V gene data show CDR1 as SEHNR and CDR2 as FQNEAQ (reference sequence). After removal of 5 bases from V and 4 bases from J, the junction contained 17 bases not matched to a gene. The CDR3 covers 17 residues. The CDR3 here is CASSPLYPGTDFYEQYF. In nucleotides, the CDR3 is TGTGCCAGCAGCCCGCTCTATCCCGGGACAGACTTTTACGAGCAGTACTTC.

This chain uses TRBV5-4 with TRBJ1-1, with D possibly TRBD1 on 6 matching bases. The V end lost 3 bases, the J end lost 1 base, and 13 bases lay between the germline ends. The CDR3 loop spans 15 amino acids. CDR1 and CDR2 (germline): SGHNT, YYREEE (reference sequence). The CDR3 region is CASSSRGAGNTEAFF. The CDR3 bases are TGTGCCAGCAGCTCCCGGGGGGCGGGGAACACTGAAGCTTTCTTT.

This chain connects TRBV7-9 to TRBJ2-3; 8 bases agree with TRBD1. Germline V gene sequence: CDR1 SEHNR, CDR2 FQNEAQ (reference sequence). V trimming: 5 bases; J trimming: 2 bases; junction bases outside the gene matches: 6. The CDR3 length is 15 residues. The CDR3 loop reads CASSPPGQVTDTQYF. CDR3 nucleotide sequence: TGTGCCAGCAGCCCTCCGGGACAGGTCACAGATACGCAGTATTTT.

This chain joins TRBV25-1 and TRBJ1-4, with D perhaps TRBD1 (5 bases). There are 17 residues in the CDR3. V gave up 7 bases and J gave up 1 base, with 19 bases separating them. Germline-derived CDR1 and CDR2 are MGHDK and SYGVNS. The CDR3 sequence is CASTGAGHGGTNEKLFF. In nucleotides, the CDR3 is TGTGCCAGCACTGGGGCTGGCCACGGGGGAACTAATGAAAAACTGTTTTTT.

This clone was picked up a small number of times. The genes are TRBV7-9 and TRBJ2-2; D possibly corresponds to TRBD2 (6 bases). Germline V CDR1 and CDR2: SEHNR, FQNEAQ (reference sequence). This CDR3 is 19 amino acids long. V was shortened by 5 bases and J by 5 bases, with 27 bases between the two germline ends. CDR3 residues: CASSPVFGLAGRGTGELFF. CDR3 coding DNA: TGTGCCAGCAGCCCCGTATTTGGCCTTGCGGGGCGAGGGACCGGGGAGCTGTTTTTT.

Turning to this clone: Germline and junction disagree at one end, which may indicate a read error. The gene calls are TRBV9 and TRBJ2-4, with 8 nucleotides matching TRBD1. Germline V gene data show CDR1 as SGDLS and CDR2 as YYNGEE. This CDR3 is 15 amino acids long. The CDR3 DNA follows: TGTGCCAGCAGCGTAGCGGACAGGGAGCTCGGAGGATTATGCTTC. The encoded protein is CASSVADRELGGLCF.

There are a few counts of this clone. The chain couples TRBV12-3 or TRBV12-4 to TRBJ1-5, with D maybe TRBD1 (5 bases). There are 13 residues in the CDR3. The V end was cut by 5 bases, the J end by 9 bases, with 14 bases between. The CDR3 loop is CASSTNIDRPQHF. The CDR3 region has the DNA TGTGCCAGCAGTACGAACATAGACAGGCCCCAGCATTTT.

The chain recombines TRBV2 with TRBJ2-2; 11 nucleotides align to TRBD1. CDR3 size: 14 residues. V dropped 7 bases and J dropped 5; count of bases not matched to a gene: 3. Per the germline V gene, CDR1 is SNHLY and CDR2 is FYNNEI. CDR3 nucleotide sequence: TGTGCCAGCATAGGACAGGGGGCGACCGGGGAGCTGTTTTTT. Its protein is CASIGQGATGELFF.

CDR3 region: CASSPGGMTAFF. CDR3 sequence (DNA): TGTGCCAGCAGCCCAGGGGGTATGACAGCTTTCTTT. J is TRBJ1-1 and V is TRBV11-2; 7 bases match TRBD1. The J segment lost 10 bases and the V segment lost 5 bases, leaving 7 bases of the junction unmatched. This CDR3 is built from 12 residues. Per the germline V gene, CDR1 is SGHAT and CDR2 is FQNNGV.

This rearrangement joins TRBV2 to TRBJ1-4; 7 bases map to TRBD1. Germline trimming cut 4 bases from V and 3 bases from J; bases unmatched to any gene: 8. In germline, CDR1 is SNHLY, CDR2 FYNNEI. CDR3 length: 16 amino acids. As DNA, the CDR3 is TGTGCCAGCAGTGTATCCGGGGACAGCTCTAATGAAAAACTGTTTTTT. Protein: CASSVSGDSSNEKLFF.

V gene TRBV2 combines with J gene TRBJ1-6, with a tentative D call TRBD1 (6 bases). Between the trimmed V and J ends, which lost 6 bases and 13 bases, there was a span of 13 bases. Germline CDR1 SNHLY, CDR2 FYNNEI. This CDR3 contains 12 residues. CDR3 coding DNA: TGTGCCAGCAGGACACAGGGAAGCCCCCTCCACTTT. Protein: CASRTQGSPLHF.

The CDR3 is CASSSTSGGPQETQYF. The CDR3 DNA reads as TGTGCCAGCAGCTCCACTAGCGGGGGGCCCCAAGAGACCCAGTACTTC. The V and J genes are TRBV11-3 and TRBJ2-5; 12 positions match TRBD2. The CDR3 totals 16 residues. The trim removed 4 bases at V and 1 base at J, leaving 4 bases unmatched. Germline CDR1 is SGHNT and CDR2 is YENEEA.

The V gene is TRBV6-6, the J gene TRBJ2-7, with 12 bases fitting TRBD1. V lost 7 bases to trimming and J lost 4 bases; unmatched junction nucleotides: 8. This CDR3 contains 15 residues. Per germline, CDR1 MNHNY and CDR2 SVGAGI (reference sequence). CDR3 coding DNA: TGTGCCAGCAACCGAGGGGGACAGGGGGCGTACGAGCAGTACTTC. This translates into CASNRGGQGAYEQYF.

The rearrangement uses TRBV28 and TRBJ1-2; no reliable D call. CDR1 and CDR2 (germline): MDHEN, SYDVKM. This CDR3 spans 11 amino acids. Trimming took off 5 bases at V and 5 bases at J, with 6 bases between the two ends. CDR3 DNA: TGTGCCAGCAGTCCCGGGTATGGCTACACCTTC. Protein: CASSPGYGYTF.

This chain links TRBV5-4 with TRBJ2-7, with 8 positions matching TRBD1. Germline V lookup: CDR1 SGHNT, CDR2 YYREEE (reference sequence). With 4 bases clipped from V and 2 bases from J, the junction kept 2 bases outside the gene matches. The CDR3 spans 13 residues. CDR3 sequence: CASSMDRAYEQYF. CDR3 DNA: TGTGCCAGCAGCATGGACAGGGCCTACGAGCAGTACTTC.